A selection of T cell receptor beta chains follows, all from one sample in a study of shared clonotypes between healthy human individuals. Libraries were prepared by immunoSEQ multiplex PCR; TCRdb keeps only in-frame clonotypes and omits some of them. The table shows some 2,000,000 clones, with about 94% occurring only once. The sample taken for sequencing was naive CD4+ T cells sorted from blood. The receptor set was obtained from a man aged 18 to 29 in good health. Both conserved end residues are part of each CDR3. A D gene is named only where the DNA matches it firmly. Not all rows give a size; the values are once, few, many and, for expanded clones, a class.

>TRBD1|-|TRBJ1-1|TRBV7-2
TGTGCCAGCAGCCCAACAACAGACAGGGGAAACACTGAAGCTTTCTTT
CASSPTTDRGNTEAFF
>-|-|TRBJ2-7|TRBV25-1
TGTGCCAGCACACCTCCGGGGGCTGCCTACGAGCAGTACTTC
CASTPPGAAYEQYF
>-|-|TRBJ2-2|TRBV5-1
TGCGCCAGCAGCCGGGCCCCACAGGGACTGAACACCGGGGAGCTGTTTTTT
CASSRAPQGLNTGELFF
>-|-|TRBJ2-5|TRBV20-1
TGCAGTGCCGGAAAGGGGACAAGGTACTTC
CSAGKGTRYF
>-|-|TRBJ2-4|TRBV12-5
TGTGCTAGTGGTTTCTGCCGCAGGGGAGCCAAAAACATTCAGTACTTC
CASGFCRRGAKNIQYF
>-|-|TRBJ1-5|TRBV7-2
TGTGCCAGCAGCCCCCAAGCGGATCAGCCCCAGCATTTT
CASSPQADQPQHF
>TRBD1|-|TRBJ1-5|TRBV10-3
TGTGCCATCAGTGAAGGGACAGAGTTTGGTCAGCCCCAGCATTTT
CAISEGTEFGQPQHF
>TRBD1|-|TRBJ1-1|TRBV7-8
TGTGCCAGCAGCTTAGGTCCGGACAGGGGGCGGGCTGAAGCTTTCTTT
CASSLGPDRGRAEAFF
>-|-|TRBJ2-5|TRBV5-1
TGCGCCAGCAGCTTTGGGGGTCTCCAAGAGACCCAGTACTTC
CASSFGGLQETQYF
>TRBD1|-|TRBJ2-3|TRBV5-4
TGTGCCAGCAGCTCCCGGGACAGGGCCTCAGATACGCAGTATTTT
CASSSRDRASDTQYF
>-|few|TRBJ1-5|TRBV19
TGTGCCAGTACCTCTTACGGCCTTAGCAATCAGCCCCAGCATTTT
CASTSYGLSNQPQHF
>TRBD1|-|TRBJ1-6|TRBV30
TGTGCCTGGAATACAGGGGGCTCCTATAATTCACCCCTCCACTTT
CAWNTGGSYNSPLHF
>-|once|TRBJ2-1|TRBV4-3
TGCGCCAGCAGCCCCTCAGAGTACTCCTACAATGAGCAGTTCTTC
CASSPSEYSYNEQFF
>-|-|TRBJ1-2|TRBV6-5
TGTGCCAGCAGTTACACCGGGACATCCCTCTATGGCTACACCTTC
CASSYTGTSLYGYTF
>-|-|TRBJ2-7|TRBV6-1
TGTGCCAGCAGTTCCTCGGGACTCCTGTTTAGCTTC
CASSSSGLLFSF
>-|-|TRBJ1-1|TRBV9
TGTGCCAGCAGCCCCAACCTGAACACTGAAGCTTTCTTT
CASSPNLNTEAFF
>-|-|TRBJ2-7|TRBV2
TGTGCCAGCCGGGTGGGGGAAATCCCCTCCTACGAGCAGTACTTC
CASRVGEIPSYEQYF
>TRBD1|-|TRBJ1-1|TRBV5-1
TGCGCCAGCAGCCCGGAGACAGGGGGGAACACTGAAGCTTTCTTT
CASSPETGGNTEAFF
>TRBD1|-|TRBJ2-1|TRBV5-1
TGCGCCAGCAGCTCAACAGGGGACGGCTACAATGAGCAGTTCTTC
CASSSTGDGYNEQFF
>-|-|TRBJ2-3|TRBV6-5
TGTGCCAGCACGGGCCGTGGCACAGATACGCAGTATTTT
CASTGRGTDTQYF
>-|-|TRBJ2-5|TRBV6-4
TGTGCCAGCAGTGACTCGAATCTCAGGGCAGAGACCCAGTACTTC
CASSDSNLRAETQYF
>TRBD1|-|TRBJ1-4|TRBV29-1
TGCAGCGTGGGACAGGGTTCAACTAATGAAAAACTGTTTTTT
CSVGQGSTNEKLFF
>-|-|TRBJ2-2|TRBV5-1
TGCGCCAGCAGCTTTTTAATGAACACCGGGGAGCTGTTTTTT
CASSFLMNTGELFF
>TRBD1|once|TRBJ1-2|TRBV28
TGTGCCAGCAGACCTTCTCGGGGGCAGGGGGCGTATGGCTACACCTTC
CASRPSRGQGAYGYTF
>-|-|TRBJ1-6|TRBV4-1
TGCGCCAGCAGCCAAGCCCAAACGACCCGGTTGGCACCCCTCCACTTT
CASSQAQTTRLAPLHF
>-|-|TRBJ2-7|TRBV6-6
TGTGCCAGCAGTTACGGACAAACGGGAGTCTACGAGCAGTACTTC
CASSYGQTGVYEQYF
>-|-|TRBJ2-7|TRBV10-3
TGTGCCATCAGTGAGTCGCAGGTCTACGAGCAGTACTTC
CAISESQVYEQYF
>-|-|TRBJ2-2|TRBV5-1
TGCGCCAGCAGCTCTACAGGGAATTCCGGCACCGGGGAGCTGTTTTTT
CASSSTGNSGTGELFF
>TRBD1|-|TRBJ1-1|TRBV29-1
TGCAGCGCCCTAGGACAGGTAGGAACTGAAGCTTTCTTT
CSALGQVGTEAFF
>-|-|TRBJ1-6|TRBV30
TGTGCCACGGCCGACAGGAGAAATTCACCCCTCCACTTT
CATADRRNSPLHF
>TRBD1|-|TRBJ2-5|TRBV5-6
TGTGCCAGCAGCCCCCTTGCGGGACAGGGACAAGAGACCCAGTACTTC
CASSPLAGQGQETQYF
>-|-|TRBJ2-7|TRBV7-9
TGTGCCAGCTCCCGCGGGGTTTACGAGCAGTACTTC
CASSRGVYEQYF
>-|-|TRBJ2-2|TRBV27
TGTGCCAGCAGTTTTCAAGCCGGGGAGCTGTTTTTT
CASSFQAGELFF
>-|-|TRBJ2-2|TRBV11-2
TGTGCCAGCAGCTTAGCGGGCCAAATCACCGGGGAGCTGTTTTTT
CASSLAGQITGELFF
>TRBD2|-|TRBJ2-3|TRBV7-9
TGTGCCAGCAGCTTAGGGTCCGGACTAGCTCATACGCAGTATTTT
CASSLGSGLAHTQYF
>TRBD2|once|TRBJ2-2|TRBV12-5
TGTGCTAGTGGTACCGAGCGGGGTGGGACCGGGGAGCTGTTTTTT
CASGTERGGTGELFF
>-|-|TRBJ2-2|TRBV6-5
TGTGCCAGCAGTTACCTAGGGGTCACCGGGGAGCTGTTTTTT
CASSYLGVTGELFF
>TRBD2|-|TRBJ2-2|TRBV5-1
TGCGCCAGCAGCTCGGGACTATCATTCACCGGGGAGCTGTTTTTT
CASSSGLSFTGELFF
>TRBD1|-|TRBJ2-7|TRBV19
TGTGCCAGTAGTGGGGGAACAGGGGGCACCTACGAGCAGTACTTC
CASSGGTGGTYEQYF
>TRBD2|-|TRBJ2-3|TRBV6-1
TGTGCCAGCAGTGGTATAGCGGGGGGGATCACAGATACGCAGTATTTT
CASSGIAGGITDTQYF
>-|-|TRBJ1-6|TRBV6-1
TGTGCCAGCGAACAGAATTCACCCCTCCACTTT
CASEQNSPLHF
>-|once|TRBJ2-5|TRBV25-1
TGTGCCAGCAGTGTAATCGCGGGAATTGGGGGGGAGACCCAGTACTTC
CASSVIAGIGGETQYF
>-|-|TRBJ1-2|TRBV6-1
TGTGCCAGCAGCCTAGCCCCTGGTGATGGCAATGGCTACACCTTC
CASSLAPGDGNGYTF
>-|-|TRBJ2-3|TRBV7-6
TGTGCCAGCAGCTTAGGTTTCGGGGTTTCGGGCACAGATACGCAGTATTTT
CASSLGFGVSGTDTQYF
>-|-|TRBJ1-5|TRBV28
TGTGCCAGCACCCTTGGGGGGTATTCCGGTCAGCCCCAGCATTTT
CASTLGGYSGQPQHF
>-|-|TRBJ2-3|TRBV10-3
TGTGCCATCCATAACGGGGGCGCAGATACGCAGTATTTT
CAIHNGGADTQYF
>-|-|TRBJ2-2|TRBV11-2
TGTGCCAGCAGCTGGAGGGGGGCTAACGGGGAGCTGTTTTTT
CASSWRGANGELFF
>-|-|TRBJ2-2|TRBV10-3
TGTGCCATCTCATGGGCCGAGGAGCTGTTTTTT
CAISWAEELFF
>-|-|TRBJ2-7|TRBV27
TGTGCCAGCAGTCCTTCTGGTAGCGGATCCGAGCAGTACTTC
CASSPSGSGSEQYF
>TRBD1|-|TRBJ2-3|TRBV4-3
TGCGCCAGCAGCCGAGGACAGGACCCCACAGATACGCAGTATTTT
CASSRGQDPTDTQYF
>-|-|TRBJ1-4|TRBV5-5
TGTGCCAGCAGCTTGGGAGCACAGGTCGCAACTAATGAAAAACTGTTTTTT
CASSLGAQVATNEKLFF
>-|-|TRBJ1-3|TRBV6-1
TGTGCCAGCAGTGAATGGGAAAACGGAAACACCATATATTTT
CASSEWENGNTIYF
>-|-|TRBJ1-2|TRBV10-3
TGTGCAACAGGGAGTGACTATGGCTACACCTTC
CATGSDYGYTF
>TRBD2|-|TRBJ2-3|TRBV5-5
TGTGCCAGCAGCTTATCACTAGCGGGGGGGACGGATCATACGCAGTATTTT
CASSLSLAGGTDHTQYF
>-|once|TRBJ2-5|TRBV11-1
TGTGCCAGCAGCTTAGGAGCGTCAGCCCAAGAGACCCAGTACTTC
CASSLGASAQETQYF